This T cell receptor (beta chain) was captured in a study of monozygotic twins with inflammatory bowel disease. Study-wide results and caveats: Patient repertoires may carry noise from differing immunosuppressive treatments. TCRbeta inverse Simpson diversity was decreased in IBD patients versus healthy co-twins. No separation of different T cell subtypes was possible.

Comment on this clonotype: The antigen is unknown.

CDR1 is SQVTM, CDR2 ANQGSEA, per germline. This CDR3 is built from 15 residues. From the 5' RACE reads, TCRdb lists one entry per CDR3 protein and no DNA. The sample table includes approximately 390,000 distinct CDR3 sequences. The gene calls are TRBV29-1 and TRBJ2-7; absent DNA, TCRdb's TRBD1 call cannot be checked. Input material: blood. The TCR originated in a human donor with ulcerative colitis or Crohn's disease, or a healthy co-twin of an affected twin (not recorded which). CDR3 sequence reads: CSVEDLRGEGYEQYF.